The 25 T cell receptor beta chains below were found in one sample sequenced in a study of blood T cells in healthy people across ages. For the second PCR, which ran for roughly 6 to 12 cycles, a sample-barcoded 5' primer and a J-beta primer mix were used. TCRdb independently ran MiXCR on the 5' RACE reads; one entry per CDR3 protein. The table records around 1.1 million distinct CDR3 sequences, approximately 38% of them present only once. The sequenced sample consisted of blood. The source of these receptors is a man aged 18-30 years in good health.

Comment on this clonotype: A read error may produce the germline difference seen at one junction end. The chain uses TRBV10-3 and TRBJ1-5; D possibly corresponds to TRBD1 (6 bases). The CDR3 covers 16 residues. Germline CDR1 ENHRY, CDR2 SYGVKD. The CDR3 sequence: CAIREWNRVSNQPQHF. The DNA for the CDR3 is TGTGCCATCAGGGAGTGGAACAGGGTTAGCAATCAGCCCCAGCATTTT.

The rearrangement links TRBV7-9 to TRBJ1-4, with a tentative D call TRBD1 (6 bases). CDR3 length equals 14 residues. Trimming shortened V by 5 bases and J by 8 bases, and 15 bases separated the two germline ends. CDR1 and CDR2 (germline): SEHNR, FQNEAQ (reference sequence). In nucleotides, the CDR3 is TGTGCCAGCAGCCAGGGGAGGCCCACAGAAAAACTGTTTTTT. Translated, it gives CASSQGRPTEKLFF.

This clonotype was recorded a few times. CDR3 sequence: CASRKPRGSSYNEQFF. The CDR3 DNA reads as TGTGCCAGCAGGAAACCCCGGGGGAGCTCCTACAATGAGCAGTTCTTC. The chain employs TRBV7-2 and TRBJ2-1; TRBD2 is a possible D gene (6 bases). Per germline, CDR1 SGHTA and CDR2 FQGNSA. The ends were cut back, 6 bases at V and 0 bases at J, with 15 bases in the middle. This CDR3 is built from 16 residues.

This clonotype has a handful of counts. The chain is built from TRBV29-1 and TRBJ1-2, with a tentative D call TRBD1 (5 bases). This CDR3 is 18 amino acids long. The germline V gene encodes CDR1 SQVTM and CDR2 ANQGSEA. V was cut by 0 bases and J by 0 bases, with 20 bases left in between. In DNA form, the CDR3 reads TGCAGCGTTGAAGATCCTCCCAACAGGACCCCAGCTAACTATGGCTACACCTTC. This codes for CSVEDPPNRTPANYGYTF.

The sample holds a few counts of this clonotype. This chain joins TRBV6-1 and TRBJ1-1, with 9 bases fitting TRBD1. This CDR3 comprises 20 residues. CDR1 is MNHNS and CDR2 is SASEGT in the germline V gene. V trimming: 5 bases; J trimming: 0 bases; junction bases outside the gene matches: 19. CDR3 in amino acids: CASSPSPYTGTGTMNTEAFF. CDR3 DNA sequence: TGTGCCAGCAGTCCCAGCCCCTACACCGGGACAGGGACCATGAACACTGAAGCTTTCTTT.

The chain is built from TRBV7-3 and TRBJ1-2, with D possibly matching TRBD1 (6 bases). V lost 4 bases to trimming and J lost 4 bases, with 16 bases between them. The CDR3 sequence is 15 residues long. In germline, CDR1 is SGHTA, CDR2 FQGTGA. The CDR3 is CASSSQGIPLYGYTF. The CDR3 DNA sequence: TGTGCCAGCAGCTCACAGGGTATTCCTCTCTATGGCTACACCTTC.

The chain carries TRBV20-1 and TRBJ2-3, with no clear D. This CDR3 has 13 residues. V gave up 4 bases and J gave up 2 bases, with 10 bases separating them. Germline CDR1 reads DFQATT; CDR2 reads SNEGSKA (reference sequence). DNA of the CDR3: TGCAGTGCTATGCGCGATTCCACAGATACGCAGTATTTT. Encoded protein: CSAMRDSTDTQYF.

The V gene is TRBV12-3 or TRBV12-4, the J gene TRBJ1-5; D is unresolved. The CDR3 runs to 13 residues. V was trimmed by 3 bases and J by 4 bases, leaving 7 bases between them. This CDR3 is CASSFIRNQPQHF. The CDR3 nucleotides are TGTGCCAGCAGTTTCATCAGAAATCAGCCCCAGCATTTT.

The chain has TRBV27 and TRBJ2-1; 9 bases align to TRBD1. The junction had 8 bases not matched to a gene; V was cut back by 5 bases and J by 15 bases. Germline CDR1 and CDR2: MNHEY and SMNVEV (reference sequence). This CDR3 has 12 amino acids. CDR3 region: CASSPTQGARFF. The CDR3 DNA follows: TGTGCCAGCAGTCCCACACAGGGGGCAAGGTTCTTC.

The chain uses TRBV4-3 and TRBJ1-4, with TRBD1 as a possible D gene (5 bases). The CDR3 spans 12 residues. V was cut by 1 base and J by 8 bases, with 5 bases left in between. Per the germline V gene, CDR1 is LGHNA and CDR2 is YSLEER. The CDR3 is CASSQGTEKLFF. CDR3 DNA sequence: TGCGCCAGCAGCCAAGGGACAGAAAAACTGTTTTTT.

J is TRBJ2-2 and V is TRBV2; 10 positions match TRBD1. V dropped 4 bases and J dropped 2; count of bases not matched to a gene: 4. This CDR3 is built from 16 residues. The germline gives CDR1 SNHLY, CDR2 FYNNEI. The CDR3, as DNA: TGTGCCAGCAGTGCCCGGGACAGGGGAAACACCGGGGAGCTGTTTTTT. Its translation: CASSARDRGNTGELFF.

V and J are TRBV7-2 and TRBJ2-5, with a tentative D call TRBD1 (7 bases). V was shortened by 0 bases and J by 10 bases, with 9 bases between the two germline ends. CDR1 is SGHTA and CDR2 is FQGNSA in the germline V gene. There are 12 residues in the CDR3. CDR3 sequence: CASSLAQGGQYF. CDR3 DNA: TGTGCCAGCAGCTTAGCGCAGGGGGGCCAGTACTTC.

DNA for the CDR3: TGTGCCAGCAGTTTTGTAGCACCCTACGAGCAGTACTTC. This encodes CASSFVAPYEQYF. The chain has TRBV28 and TRBJ2-5; D is uncertain. TRBJ2-7 matches the DNA end more closely, so the J call is doubtful. The CDR3 has 13 amino acids. Per the germline V gene, CDR1 is MDHEN and CDR2 is SYDVKM.

The rearrangement uses TRBV4-2 and TRBJ1-2; maybe TRBD1 (5 bases). Between the trimmed V and J ends, which lost 8 bases and 4 bases, there was a span of 8 bases. Germline V gene sequence: CDR1 LGHNA, CDR2 YNFKEQ. The CDR3 runs to 11 residues. The CDR3 sequence: CASGDGYGYTF. CDR3 coding DNA: TGTGCCAGCGGGGACGGCTATGGCTACACCTTC.

This clonotype has only a few counts. Since a much larger clone is just one base distant, this may be a read error. The chain is built from TRBV7-9 and TRBJ2-3; no clear D. Trimming pared 0 bases from V and 5 bases from J, leaving 3 bases between. Germline V gene lookup returns CDR1 SEHNR and CDR2 FQNEAQ (reference sequence). This CDR3 spans 12 amino acids. DNA for the CDR3: TGTGCCAGCAGCTTAGCGAAAGATACGCAGTATTTT. This translates into CASSLAKDTQYF.

J is TRBJ2-5 and V is TRBV20-1, with 7 positions matching TRBD2. The CDR3 runs to 15 residues. Germline lookup yields CDR1 DFQATT and CDR2 SNEGSKA (reference sequence). Trimming cost V 0 bases and J 0 bases; bases outside gene matches: 4. CDR3 bases: TGCAGTGCTAGAGAATCCGGGACTAACCAAGAGACCCAGTACTTC. Its protein is CSARESGTNQETQYF.

The chain links TRBV5-1 to TRBJ2-1, with unresolved D. Trimming shortened V by 4 bases and J by 9 bases, and 11 bases separated the two germline ends. The length of the CDR3 is 12 residues. Germline V CDR1 and CDR2: SGHRS, YFSETQ. The CDR3 nucleotides are TGCGCCAGCAGCCCTGGACCCGCTGAGCAGTTCTTC. Its protein product is CASSPGPAEQFF.

This chain connects TRBV7-3 to TRBJ2-1, with 11 nucleotides matching TRBD2. Losses at the gene ends were 4 bases for V and 0 bases for J; bases not matched to a gene: 8. CDR3 size: 18 residues. CDR1 SGHTA and CDR2 FQGTGA come from the germline V gene. As DNA, the CDR3 is TGTGCCAGCAGCTCCCCCCGACTAGCGGGGAGCTCCTACAATGAGCAGTTCTTC. Translation gives CASSSPRLAGSSYNEQFF.

The chain recombines TRBV7-2 with TRBJ2-1; 8 nucleotides agree with TRBD2. The last part of the DNA fits TRBJ2-7 better; the J call may be wrong. CDR1 is SGHTA, CDR2 FQGNSA, per germline. The CDR3 extends over 15 amino acids. CDR3 loop: CASSLWSGGRNEQYF. The CDR3 nucleotides read TGTGCCAGCAGCTTATGGAGCGGGGGACGCAATGAGCAGTACTTC.

CDR3 coding DNA: TGCAGTGCTAGGGCCGGACACTATAGCAATCAGCCCCAGCATTTT. Translating gives CSARAGHYSNQPQHF. This sequence joins TRBV20-1 and TRBJ1-5; maybe TRBD1 (5 bases). This CDR3 has 15 amino acids. V lost 3 bases and J 0 bases, leaving 12 bases between the germline ends. Per germline, CDR1 DFQATT and CDR2 SNEGSKA (reference sequence).

Note on this clonotype: Relative to the germline gene, one junction end is altered; a read error may explain this. V is TRBV10-3 and J is TRBJ1-6, with D unresolved. Germline loops: CDR1 ENHRY, CDR2 SYGVKD. The length of the CDR3 is 16 residues. The chain's CDR3 is CAISEYTAEIGSLLHF. DNA of the CDR3: TGTGCCATCAGTGAGTACACTGCTGAGATCGGTTCACTCCTCCACTTT.

A word on this clonotype: A much larger clone differs from this one at a single base, so this may be a read error. The chain uses TRBV27 and TRBJ1-1; D is perhaps TRBD1 (5 bases). Between the trimmed V and J ends, which lost 6 bases and 0 bases, there was a span of 14 bases. Germline values: CDR1 MNHEY, CDR2 SMNVEV (reference sequence). CDR3 size: 15 residues. The CDR3 nucleotides are TGTGCCAGCAGCCCATGCGGGGGGATGAACACTGAAGCTTTCTTT. Translation: CASSPCGGMNTEAFF.

Details on this clonotype: A read error may be the cause here, since a much bigger clone is one base away. The V and J genes are TRBV6-5 and TRBJ2-3; no clear D gene. V was pared by 6 bases and J by 11 bases, with 12 bases between. CDR1 is MNHEY, CDR2 SVGAGI, per germline. CDR3 length: 11 amino acids. CDR3 amino acids: CASRWGGMQYF. Written as DNA, the CDR3 is TGTGCCAGCAGATGGGGTGGAATGCAGTATTTT.

A remark on this clonotype: This could be a read error, since a much larger clone is one nucleotide away. The chain links TRBV29-1 to TRBJ2-1; weak D call: TRBD2 (5 bases). Per germline, CDR1 SQVTM and CDR2 ANQGSEA. The CDR3 sequence is 12 residues long. The CDR3 region is CSVVGEYTEQFF. In DNA form, the CDR3 reads TGCAGCGTTGTCGGGGAATACACTGAGCAGTTCTTC.

The chain is built from TRBV6-2 or TRBV6-3 and TRBJ2-3; D not certain. The ends were cut back, 7 bases at V and 2 bases at J, with 13 bases in the middle. The CDR3 has 14 amino acids. Germline V lookup: CDR1 MNHEY, CDR2 SVGEGT. In DNA, the CDR3 is TGTGCCAGCATTGGGAACAGACTCACAGATACGCAGTATTTT. Translation gives CASIGNRLTDTQYF.